This T cell receptor beta chain was retrieved from a study of radiotherapy plus CTLA-4 blockade in lung cancer. Across the study: Across the patients, objective responses occurred in 15% to 20%, and disease control in 30% to 40%. Study-level results: Among reported predictors of response, early blood T cell clone dynamics with interferon-beta performed best. In blood, tumor-derived TCR clones expanded after radiotherapy plus ipilimumab.

Produced via immunoSEQ multiplex PCR; TCRdb's table is partial and in-frame only. The data show more than 40,000 clones, around four fifths seen once. V was clipped by 3 bases and J by 4 bases; unmatched bases: 5. The CDR3 runs 14 residues. CDR1 KGHSH and CDR2 LQKENI come from the germline V gene. Remarks on this clone: Its target is not known. The sample has other DNA sequences that encode this CDR3 too.

This TCR was sampled from a human donor with non-small cell lung cancer who had stable disease on radiotherapy plus ipilimumab. This specimen consisted of peripheral blood, obtained from a patient treated with radiotherapy plus ipilimumab. The gene calls are TRBV18 and TRBJ2-7, with 8 positions matching TRBD1. The CDR3 sequence is CASSPGTGPYEQYF. The CDR3 nucleotides read TGTGCCAGCTCACCCGGGACAGGCCCTTACGAGCAGTACTTC.